Following are 17 T cell receptor beta chains from one sample sequenced in a study of blood T cell repertoires in COVID-19. Sequencing used immunoSEQ multiplex PCR; TCRdb keeps in-frame clones, though not all of them. The table lists 500,000 to 600,000 clones, roughly nine tenths of them singletons. Specimen: peripheral blood. These TCRs come from a woman aged 45-59 years with COVID-19, enrolled during active disease.

This clone came up once. This chain connects TRBV5-1 to TRBJ2-2; D gene unclear. Germline CDR1 reads SGHRS; CDR2 reads YFSETQ. This CDR3 has 17 amino acids. Trimming stripped 0 bases from V and 5 bases from J, with 17 bases between. CDR3: CASSLVPPIARTGELFF. CDR3 sequence (DNA): TGCGCCAGCAGCTTGGTACCCCCCATCGCTCGGACCGGGGAGCTGTTTTTT.

The rearrangement uses TRBV27 and TRBJ2-4, with 8 bases lining up with TRBD1. This CDR3 contains 14 residues. J lost 1 base, V lost 8 bases, and 4 bases had no gene match. Per germline, CDR1 MNHEY and CDR2 SMNVEV (reference sequence). Here the CDR3 reads CASGRQGAKNIQYF. The CDR3 nucleotides read TGTGCCAGCGGTCGACAGGGGGCCAAAAACATTCAGTACTTC.

The V and J genes are TRBV7-9 and TRBJ2-3, with D hard to call. CDR1 is SEHNR and CDR2 is FQNEAQ in the germline V gene (reference sequence). Trimming took 5 bases from V and 5 from J, leaving 14 bases between them. This CDR3 has 14 residues. Here the CDR3 DNA reads TGTGCCAGCAGCCCCTGGGTAGCTATAGATACGCAGTATTTT. Translation: CASSPWVAIDTQYF.

The chain recombines TRBV7-3 with TRBJ2-1, with TRBD2 matching 7 bases. Germline CDR1 is SGHTA and CDR2 is FQGTGA. With V trimmed by 3 bases and J by 0 bases, 5 bases remained unmatched. The CDR3 has 16 amino acids. The DNA for the CDR3 is TGTGCCAGCAGCTTTAGCGGCGGGGGCTCCTACAATGAGCAGTTCTTC. Protein sequence: CASSFSGGGSYNEQFF. The complete variable domain, with remaining parts taken from reference TRBV7-3 and TRBJ2-1, reads GAGVSQTPSNKVTEKGKYVELRCDPISGHTALYWYRQSLGQGPEFLIYFQGTGAADDSGLPNDRFFAVRPEGSVSTLKIQRTERGDSAVYLCASSFSGGGSYNEQFFGPGTRLTVL.

This chain links TRBV18 with TRBJ2-7; D is unresolved. Germline CDR1 reads KGHSH; CDR2 reads LQKENI. This CDR3 comprises 13 residues. Trimming removed 2 bases from V and 5 bases from J, with 10 bases in between. The DNA for the CDR3 is TGTGCCAGCTCACCAAGTCGGTTCGACGAGCAGTACTTC. It encodes CASSPSRFDEQYF. Supplemented by reference TRBV18 and TRBJ2-7, the full variable domain reads NAGVMQNPRHLVRRRGQEARLRCSPMKGHSHVYWYRQLPEEGLKFMVYLQKENIIDESGMPKERFSAEFPKEGPSILRIQQVVRGDSAAYFCASSPSRFDEQYFGPGTRLTVT.

V and J are TRBV5-1 and TRBJ2-1; TRBD1 matches 12 bases. V trimming: 4 bases; J trimming: 9 bases; junction bases outside the gene matches: 8. This CDR3 contains 15 residues. Germline V lookup: CDR1 SGHRS, CDR2 YFSETQ. The CDR3 DNA reads as TGCGCCAGCAGCCTATCGGGACAGGGGGCTGTTGAGCAGTTCTTC. This translates into CASSLSGQGAVEQFF. Full variable domain (missing parts from reference TRBV5-1 and TRBJ2-1): KAGVTQTPRYLIKTRGQQVTLSCSPISGHRSVSWYQQTPGQGLQFLFEYFSETQRNKGNFPGRFSGRQFSNSRSEMNVSTLELGDSALYLCASSLSGQGAVEQFFGPGTRLTVL.

This CDR3 is CASIRQVSGNTIYF. The CDR3 DNA reads as TGTGCCAGCATTAGACAGGTCTCTGGAAACACCATATATTTT. The V gene is TRBV6-5, the J gene TRBJ1-3; tentative D call: TRBD1 (6 bases). V lost 7 bases and J lost 0, with 10 bases in between. Looked up from germline, CDR1 is MNHEY and CDR2 is SVGAGI. There are 14 residues in the CDR3.

This chain joins TRBV4-1 and TRBJ1-1; D may be TRBD1 (6 bases). Germline CDR1 and CDR2: MGHRA and YSYEKL. Trimming cost V 2 bases and J 5 bases, with 15 bases left between them. This CDR3 is 15 amino acids long. As DNA, the CDR3 is TGCGCCAGCAGCCAAATACAGGGAAGTCAGACTGAAGCTTTCTTT. This codes for CASSQIQGSQTEAFF.

This clone has ten or more counts. V and J are TRBV18 and TRBJ2-2; tentatively, D is TRBD2 (5 bases). The germline V gene encodes CDR1 KGHSH and CDR2 LQKENI. This CDR3 spans 16 amino acids. V lost 3 bases and J lost 3, with 14 bases in between. Written as DNA, the CDR3 is TGTGCCAGCTCACCTCTCGCGGGTGGGCACACCGGGGAGCTGTTTTTT. It encodes CASSPLAGGHTGELFF.

V gene TRBV5-1 combines with J gene TRBJ2-3; 15 nucleotides match TRBD2. Germline assignment: CDR1 SGHRS and CDR2 YFSETQ. The V and J ends lost 3 bases and 5 bases, in that order; junction bases with no gene match: 7. The CDR3 sequence is 17 residues long. CDR3 bases: TGCGCCAGCAGCTGGACTAGCGGGGGGGCCGGGGGAGATACGCAGTATTTT. Its protein product is CASSWTSGGAGGDTQYF.

The chain recombines TRBV2 with TRBJ2-1; D possibly corresponds to TRBD1 (6 bases). Germline lookup yields CDR1 SNHLY and CDR2 FYNNEI. V lost 6 bases to trimming and J lost 9 bases, with 15 bases between them. The CDR3 is 13 residues long. The CDR3 protein is CASRDPGTPEQFF. The CDR3 DNA sequence: TGTGCCAGCAGAGACCCCGGGACACCTGAGCAGTTCTTC.

CDR3 DNA sequence: TGTGCCAGCAGTGTCAGGGCGGTCGAAAAACTGTTTTTT. Translated, it gives CASSVRAVEKLFF. The rearrangement uses TRBV2 and TRBJ1-4; D perhaps matches TRBD1 (5 bases). The CDR3 has 13 amino acids. Germline V lookup: CDR1 SNHLY, CDR2 FYNNEI. Trimming cost V 4 bases and J 8 bases, with 11 bases left between them.

This clone appeared once. This chain connects TRBV7-6 to TRBJ2-3, with 10 nucleotides matching TRBD2. The germline V gene encodes CDR1 SGHVS and CDR2 FNYEAQ. With V trimmed by 3 bases and J by 3 bases, 3 bases remained unmatched. CDR3 length: 15 residues. The CDR3: CASSFSGGPTDTQYF. As DNA, the CDR3 is TGTGCCAGCAGCTTTAGCGGGGGGCCGACAGATACGCAGTATTTT.

The chain has TRBV5-6 and TRBJ1-2, with D possibly matching TRBD1 (5 bases). Germline lookup yields CDR1 SGHDT and CDR2 YYEEEE. Trimming took off 4 bases at V and 8 bases at J, with 24 bases between the two ends. This CDR3 region has 16 residues. This chain's CDR3 is CASSLGRGFAYQGYTF. Written as DNA, the CDR3 is TGTGCCAGCAGCCTCGGTCGGGGGTTTGCCTATCAGGGCTACACCTTC.

This clone has only a few counts. The gene calls are TRBV5-1 and TRBJ2-7; D may be TRBD2 (5 bases). Germline values: CDR1 SGHRS, CDR2 YFSETQ. The V end was cut by 4 bases, the J end by 4 bases, with 9 bases between. This CDR3 spans 12 amino acids. The CDR3, as DNA: TGCGCCAGCAGCCCTTCGGGGTACGAGCAGTACTTC. As protein: CASSPSGYEQYF. Looking up the rest from reference TRBV5-1 and TRBJ2-7 gives the full variable domain: KAGVTQTPRYLIKTRGQQVTLSCSPISGHRSVSWYQQTPGQGLQFLFEYFSETQRNKGNFPGRFSGRQFSNSRSEMNVSTLELGDSALYLCASSPSGYEQYFGPGTRLTVT.

The rearrangement uses TRBV19 and TRBJ1-2; 7 nucleotides align to TRBD1. The CDR3 length is 16 residues. Germline CDR1 and CDR2: LNHDA and SQIVND (reference sequence). V gave up 5 bases and J gave up 2 bases; unmatched junction bases: 11. The CDR3 nucleotides are TGTGCCAGTAGTGTTACCGGGACAGATGCGAACTATGGCTACACCTTC. Encoded protein: CASSVTGTDANYGYTF.

This chain joins TRBV6-5 and TRBJ2-5; D remains ambiguous. CDR3 length equals 14 residues. The germline V gene has CDR1 MNHEY and CDR2 SVGAGI. V was cut by 0 bases and J by 2 bases, with 7 bases left in between. CDR3 sequence reads: CASSYSREQETQYF. The CDR3 bases are TGTGCCAGCAGTTACTCGAGAGAACAAGAGACCCAGTACTTC.